This T cell receptor beta chain was sequenced in a study of vaccination effects on CD4 cells after COVID-19. The wider study: Two doses of either BNT162b2 or mRNA-1273 were given to each participant.

Worth noting for this clone: Antigen: not known.

The germline V gene encodes CDR1 MDHEN and CDR2 SYDVKM. This CDR3 region has 14 residues. V was pared by 10 bases and J by 4 bases, with 17 bases between. The study's findings and limits: Vaccine- and infection-induced clones showed marked clonal contraction late following vaccination.

Antigen-specific CD4+ T cells were expanded with viral peptide pools in the ViraFEST assay before sequencing. Isolation of CD4+ T cells took place after about nine days of culture. Recipients of the vaccine had no prior SARS-CoV-2 infection and negative nucleocapsid antibodies. Culturing of around 2 million PBMC per well took place with approximately 10 IU/ml IL-2 and about 9.3 ug/ml peptides. A half-medium replacement with IL-2 medium was carried out on days 3 and 7. Only in-frame clones appear in the TCRdb table, and some are missing; sequencing was by immunoSEQ multiplex PCR. The sample has about 20,000 clones, roughly 70% seen once.

The TCR sequence derives from a human donor who received a COVID-19 vaccine. The V and J genes are TRBV28 and TRBJ2-1, with unresolved D. This material consisted of CD4+ T cells from PBMCs cultured with HCoV-NL63 spike peptides, taken before COVID-19 vaccination. The CDR3 is CATFRSDGYNEQFF. In DNA form, the CDR3 reads TGTGCCACTTTTCGCTCAGACGGTTACAATGAGCAGTTCTTC.